These T cell receptor beta chains were read from a single sample in a study of T-cell reconstitution after alpha-beta-depleted transplantation in children. Using its own MiXCR run on the PCR reads, TCRdb lists one record per CDR3 protein. The sample includes roughly 110,000 distinct CDR3 sequences, about 9.3% of them seen just once. Sequences were derived from PBMCs, sampled before TCRalphabeta/CD19-depleted stem cell transplant. These receptors were taken from a boy between 2 and 10 years old with acute lymphoblastic leukemia, due to receive a stem cell transplant. Both conserved end residues are part of each CDR3. Rows may omit the clone size; those that give it use once, few, many or a size class.

abundance	v_gene	j_gene	CDR3aa
many	TRBV20-1	TRBJ2-7	CSARDLGGLTYEQYF
-	TRBV9	TRBJ2-6	CASSVDGVRSGANVLTF
many	TRBV7-9	TRBJ2-5	CASSFWTSIGETQYF
few	TRBV25-1	TRBJ2-7	CASSASMFKQYF
-	TRBV29-1	TRBJ1-2	CSVRVRDGYTF
-	TRBV7-9	TRBJ2-3	CASSLWGDRDTDTQYF
few	TRBV4-1	TRBJ1-5	CASSQPGNQPQHF
-	TRBV27	TRBJ2-5	CASTESGSEETQYF
few	TRBV5-1	TRBJ2-7	CASSNGTSGLYEQYF
medium-sized	TRBV7-2	TRBJ2-2	CASSLRGIGITGELFF
few	TRBV5-6	TRBJ1-2	CASSSLANYGYTF
-	TRBV5-1	TRBJ2-7	CASAWRGLAGVFSYEQYF
few	TRBV7-9	TRBJ2-2	CASSTRTSGTGELFF
many	TRBV12-3/TRBV12-4	TRBJ1-1	CASSLGVKSEAFF
-	TRBV10-1	TRBJ2-3	CATRDPYTDTQYF
-	TRBV29-1	TRBJ2-3	CSARTGSGADTQYF
many	TRBV5-1	TRBJ2-2	CASSLDSFDTGELFF
few	TRBV20-1	TRBJ1-2	CSARGSTEAGYTF
-	TRBV19	TRBJ2-1	CASRFPPYNEQFF
many	TRBV12-3/TRBV12-4	TRBJ2-1	CASSRLAGGGVNEQFF
many	TRBV2	TRBJ2-1	CASSDNYAYNEQFF
-	TRBV2	TRBJ2-3	CASSATSGSRDTQYF
many	TRBV5-1	TRBJ1-1	CASLGQGSTEAFF
few	TRBV3-1	TRBJ2-3	CASSQDLGSPTDTQYF
few	TRBV2	TRBJ2-7	CASREAGTRATNEQYF
many	TRBV6-1	TRBJ1-2	CASRHLGTGAGYTF
many	TRBV14	TRBJ2-7	CASSQGPSYEQYF
few	TRBV28	TRBJ2-1	CASSTTSGRYSRDEQFF
few	TRBV28	TRBJ2-5	CASSLVGKQETQYF
-	TRBV11-2	TRBJ2-1	CASRDSSYNEQFF
few	TRBV7-9	TRBJ2-5	CASSLGPAGETQYF
few	TRBV28	TRBJ2-5	CASSSPTGPETQYF
-	TRBV7-2	TRBJ2-7	CASGIVGGDSYEQYF
many	TRBV6-5	TRBJ1-1	CASSHRENTEAFF
-	TRBV27	TRBJ2-1	CASSFLQRSSYNEQFF
-	TRBV7-7	TRBJ2-5	CASSRDWEETQYF
-	TRBV9	TRBJ2-1	CASSVDSDSEQFF
few	TRBV5-1	TRBJ2-7	CASSLTGGTYEQYF
few	TRBV3-1	TRBJ2-3	CASSLRASGTSTDTQYF
-	TRBV4-1	TRBJ2-1	CASSQEGAGVSDEQFF
-	TRBV11-2	TRBJ1-1	CASSPNRGAEAFF
many	TRBV20-1	TRBJ2-7	CSARDPGGDIYEQYF
few	TRBV12-3/TRBV12-4	TRBJ2-7	CASSPGTGGYEQYF
many	TRBV5-5	TRBJ1-6	CASSPVMEDSPLHF
-	TRBV20-1	TRBJ2-1	CSARPRDSGGFWGEQFF
-	TRBV5-1	TRBJ1-1	CASRQGQGNEAFF
many	TRBV7-9	TRBJ2-1	CASSDLAGVDNEQFF
few	TRBV20-1	TRBJ2-6	CSAHPRGSGPPSGANVLTF
-	TRBV24-1	TRBJ2-1	CATSDRGGHEQFF
many	TRBV12-3/TRBV12-4	TRBJ2-3	CASNIREGRDTQYF
-	TRBV7-2	TRBJ2-1	CASSLAPPHEQFF
-	TRBV5-5	TRBJ2-3	CASSLVTITDTQYF
few	TRBV7-8	TRBJ2-7	CASSLGGLAGFSYF
many	TRBV20-1	TRBJ2-5	CSATPTGETQYF
-	TRBV28	TRBJ2-3	CASTVAAVPSDTQYF
few	TRBV20-1	TRBJ1-5	CSAREDRPQPQHF
few	TRBV5-1	TRBJ2-2	CASSSDRANTGELFF